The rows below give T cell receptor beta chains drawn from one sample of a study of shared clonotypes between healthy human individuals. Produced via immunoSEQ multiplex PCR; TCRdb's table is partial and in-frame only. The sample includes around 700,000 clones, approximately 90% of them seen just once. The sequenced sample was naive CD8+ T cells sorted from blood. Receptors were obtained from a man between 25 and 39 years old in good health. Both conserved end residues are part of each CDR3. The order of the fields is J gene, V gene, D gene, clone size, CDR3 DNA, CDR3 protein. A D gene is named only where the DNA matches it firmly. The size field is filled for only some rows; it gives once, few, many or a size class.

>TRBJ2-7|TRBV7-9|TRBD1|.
TGTGCCAGCAGCTTAGGGCCGGGACAGGGTACCTACGAGCAGTACTTC
CASSLGPGQGTYEQYF
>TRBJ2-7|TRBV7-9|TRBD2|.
TGTGCCAGCAGCACACTAGCGGGAGCTCCCCCCTACGAGCAGTACTTC
CASSTLAGAPPYEQYF
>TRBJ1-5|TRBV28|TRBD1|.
TGTGCCAGCAGTTTAAAGTTGGGTTCGGACAGGGATGATCAGCCCCAGCATTTT
CASSLKLGSDRDDQPQHF
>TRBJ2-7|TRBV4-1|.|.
TGCGCCAGCAGCCAGTCGCCAACCAGAGAGGCAACCTACGAGCAGTACTTC
CASSQSPTREATYEQYF
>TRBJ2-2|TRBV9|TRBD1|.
TGTGCCAGCAGCTTTACAGGGGATACTAACACCGGGGAGCTGTTTTTT
CASSFTGDTNTGELFF
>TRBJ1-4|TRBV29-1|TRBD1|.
TGCAGCGTTGCCAGGGGGGCAACTAATGAAAAACTGTTTTTT
CSVARGATNEKLFF
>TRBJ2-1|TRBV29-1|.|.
TGCAGTCAATGTGAAGGGGACTCCTACAATGAGCAGTTCTTC
CSQCEGDSYNEQFF
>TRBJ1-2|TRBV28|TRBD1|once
TGTGCCAGCACCTTCAGGGGGTACTATGGCTACACCTTC
CASTFRGYYGYTF
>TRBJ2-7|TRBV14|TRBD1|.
TGTGCCAGCAGCCAAGATCCAGGGACAGGGTTGAACGAGCAGTACTTC
CASSQDPGTGLNEQYF
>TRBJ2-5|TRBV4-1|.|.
TGCGCCAGCAGCCAAGATTGGCTAAACTCAATCGAAGAGACCCAGTACTTC
CASSQDWLNSIEETQYF
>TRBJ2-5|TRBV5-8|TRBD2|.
TGTGCCAGCAGCCGGACTAGCGGGGAAGAGACCCAGTACTTC
CASSRTSGEETQYF
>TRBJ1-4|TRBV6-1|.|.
TGTGCCAGCACTAAAAGGGGAACTAATGAAAAACTGTTTTTT
CASTKRGTNEKLFF
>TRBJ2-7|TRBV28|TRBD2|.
TGTGCCACCTTCAGCGGGACCTCCTACGAGCAGTACTTC
CATFSGTSYEQYF
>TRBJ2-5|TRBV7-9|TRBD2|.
TGTGCCAGCAGCCCCCGACTAGCGGGAGCCCGAGAGACCCAGTACTTC
CASSPRLAGARETQYF
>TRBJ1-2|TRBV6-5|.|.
TGTGCCAGCAGTTCCCGGCTGACAGCGCCTAACTATGGCTACACCTTC
CASSSRLTAPNYGYTF
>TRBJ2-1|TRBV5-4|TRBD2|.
TGTGCCAGCAGCTTTCCTAGCGGGAGTTCAGACAATGAGCAGTTCTTC
CASSFPSGSSDNEQFF
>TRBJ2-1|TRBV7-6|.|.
TGTGCCAGCAGCTTAGCGTGGGGGCGACGAGACAATGAGCAGTTCTTC
CASSLAWGRRDNEQFF
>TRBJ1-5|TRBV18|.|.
TGTGCCAGCTCACCACCGACTCAGGGGTTAAAGGAGGGCAATCAGCCCCAGCATTTT
CASSPPTQGLKEGNQPQHF
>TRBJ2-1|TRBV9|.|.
TGTGCCAGCAGCGTAGAGGAGACAGTATCCTACAATGAGCAGTTCTTC
CASSVEETVSYNEQFF
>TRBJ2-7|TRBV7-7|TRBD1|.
TGTGCCAGCAGCTTAACCTTGGACAGGGGGGACGAGCAGTACTTC
CASSLTLDRGDEQYF
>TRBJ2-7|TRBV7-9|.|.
TGTGCCAGCAGCGCTGGGTTCGGGAGCCAGCTCCTTGGAGGCTACGAGCAGTACTTC
CASSAGFGSQLLGGYEQYF
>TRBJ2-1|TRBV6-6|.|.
TGTGCCAGCGCCACCTCCCTAGGGGGTGAGCAGTTCTTC
CASATSLGGEQFF
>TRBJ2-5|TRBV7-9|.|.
TGTGCCAGCAGTCGCAGGGTCGAGACCCAGTACTTC
CASSRRVETQYF
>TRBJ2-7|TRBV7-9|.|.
TGTGCCAGCAGCCAGGGGGGGCTCGAGCAGTACTTC
CASSQGGLEQYF
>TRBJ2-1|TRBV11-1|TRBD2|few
TGTGCCAGCAGCGCAACGGGACTAGCGGGTGACAATGAGCAGTTCTTC
CASSATGLAGDNEQFF
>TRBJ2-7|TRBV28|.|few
TGTGCCAGCAGTTTTGCTCGCTCCTACGAGCAGTACTTC
CASSFARSYEQYF
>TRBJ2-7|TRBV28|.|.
TGTGCCAGCAGTTCTAGACATGTTAGTTCGTGGGAGCAGTACTTC
CASSSRHVSSWEQYF
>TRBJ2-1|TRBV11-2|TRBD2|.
TGTGCCAGCAGCTTAGTCTCTTGGGGGACTAGCGGGAGTTACAATGAGCAGTTCTTC
CASSLVSWGTSGSYNEQFF
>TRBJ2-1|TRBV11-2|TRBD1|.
TGTGCCAGCAGGCGACCGGGACAGGGGAATGAGCAGTTCTTC
CASRRPGQGNEQFF
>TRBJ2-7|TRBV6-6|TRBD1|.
TGTGCCAGCAGCCTCCGCTCGGGACAGGGGGTAAACGAGCAGTACTTC
CASSLRSGQGVNEQYF
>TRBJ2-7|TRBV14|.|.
TGTGCCAGCAGCCAAGAACTAAGCGGCCCATACGAGCAGTACTTC
CASSQELSGPYEQYF
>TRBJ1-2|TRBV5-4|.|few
TGTGCCAGCAGCAAGACAGTTACCTATGGCTACACCTTC
CASSKTVTYGYTF
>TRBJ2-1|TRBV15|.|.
TGTGCCACCAGCAGAGATCTAAGGAGATTGGGGAATGAGCAGTTCTTC
CATSRDLRRLGNEQFF
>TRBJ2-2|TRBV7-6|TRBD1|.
TGTGCCAGCAGACCGAGCCTGCGGACAGGCTCGAACACCGGGGAGCTGTTTTTT
CASRPSLRTGSNTGELFF
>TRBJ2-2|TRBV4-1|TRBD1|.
TGCGCCAGCAGAGAGGGACAGGGGATCTCCGGGGAGCTGTTTTTT
CASREGQGISGELFF
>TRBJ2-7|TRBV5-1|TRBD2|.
TGCGCCAGCAGCTTGGGACTAGCGGACGAGCAGTACTTC
CASSLGLADEQYF
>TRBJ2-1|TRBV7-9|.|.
TGTGCCAGCAGCTTAGCCGGGAGCTCCTACAATGAGCAGTTCTTC
CASSLAGSSYNEQFF
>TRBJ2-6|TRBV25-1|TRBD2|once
TGTGCCAGCAGTCGGGGGGGTGCCGGGGCCAACGTCCTGACTTTC
CASSRGGAGANVLTF
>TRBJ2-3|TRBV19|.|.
TGTGCCAGTAGTATGTCAGGAGGTCTCGGTACGCAGTATTTT
CASSMSGGLGTQYF
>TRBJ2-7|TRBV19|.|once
TGTGCCAGTAGTGTCTGGTGGACCTACGAGCAGTACTTC
CASSVWWTYEQYF
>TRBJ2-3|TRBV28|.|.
TGTGCCAGCAGTGCCGGGACGGCGCCTAGCACAGATACGCAGTATTTT
CASSAGTAPSTDTQYF
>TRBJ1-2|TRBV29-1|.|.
TGCAGCGTTGAAGATCTTCAAAGGAGAGGGGCTGGCTACACCTTC
CSVEDLQRRGAGYTF
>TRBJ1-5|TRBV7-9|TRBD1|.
TGTGCCAGCAGCCGGACAGGGACGTTAGAGCCCCAGCATTTT
CASSRTGTLEPQHF
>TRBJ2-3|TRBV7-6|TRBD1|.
TGTGCCAGCAGCCCTCGGACAGGGGAAGATACGCAGTATTTT
CASSPRTGEDTQYF
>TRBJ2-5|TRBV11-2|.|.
TGTGCCAGCAGCTTAGAGTCCGGGTGGGAGACCCAGTACTTC
CASSLESGWETQYF
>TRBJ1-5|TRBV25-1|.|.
TGTGCCAGCAGTCAGGGTATCGGCAATCAGCCCCAGCATTTT
CASSQGIGNQPQHF
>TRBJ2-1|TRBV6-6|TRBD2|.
TGTGCCAGCAGTTCCCTAGCGGGAGGGATCTACAATGAGCAGTTCTTC
CASSSLAGGIYNEQFF
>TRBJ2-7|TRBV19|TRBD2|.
TGTGCCAGTAGTACCAATTCCGGGACTAGCGACGAGCAGTACTTC
CASSTNSGTSDEQYF
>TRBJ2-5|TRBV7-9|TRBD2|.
TGTGCCAGCAGCTTATTGGGCGGGAGGGACCAAGAGACCCAGTACTTC
CASSLLGGRDQETQYF
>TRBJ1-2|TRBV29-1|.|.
TGCAGCGTCCGAGGGGCAGGGTCTAACGCTGGCTATGGCTACACCTTC
CSVRGAGSNAGYGYTF
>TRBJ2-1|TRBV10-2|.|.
TGCGCCAGCAGTGAGCTCGGCAACTACAATGAGCAGTTCTTC
CASSELGNYNEQFF
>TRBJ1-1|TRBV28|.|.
TGTGCCAGCAGGCCGACATTACAGCGGATGAGAATGAACACTGAAGCTTTCTTT
CASRPTLQRMRMNTEAFF
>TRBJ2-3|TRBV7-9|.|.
TGTGCCAGCAGCTTGTCACATGATGGGCGGGCCACAGATACGCAGTATTTT
CASSLSHDGRATDTQYF
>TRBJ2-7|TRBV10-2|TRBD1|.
TGCGCCAGCAGTCCGACAGGGGGTAACGAGCAGTACTTC
CASSPTGGNEQYF
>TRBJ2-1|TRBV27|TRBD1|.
TGTGCCAGCAGTCCCGGACAGGGTACCTACAATGAGCAGTTCTTC
CASSPGQGTYNEQFF
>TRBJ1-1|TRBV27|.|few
TGTGCCAGCAGTTTCGGGAACACTGAAGCTTTCTTT
CASSFGNTEAFF
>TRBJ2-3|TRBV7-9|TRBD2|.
TGTGCCAGCAGCTCTACTGGGGGAGGGACAGATACGCAGTATTTT
CASSSTGGGTDTQYF